Presented here are 14 T cell receptor beta chains from one specimen sequenced in a study of blood T cell repertoires in COVID-19. Method: immunoSEQ multiplex PCR; TCRdb's copy keeps in-frame clones and lacks some. The sample consists of some 450,000 clones, around 88% of them appearing once. Sequencing was carried out using peripheral blood. The receptors derive from a woman between 50 and 59 years old with COVID-19, enrolled during active disease.

This sequence joins TRBV5-1 and TRBJ1-2; 7 bases map to TRBD1. This CDR3 comprises 15 residues. Looked up from germline, CDR1 is SGHRS and CDR2 is YFSETQ. The ends lost 4 bases at V and 0 bases at J; junction bases unmatched: 6. DNA for the CDR3: TGCGCCAGCAGCATTTACAGGGGCTCTAACTATGGCTACACCTTC. It translates to CASSIYRGSNYGYTF.

The J gene is TRBJ1-2, the V gene TRBV27, with D maybe TRBD1 (5 bases). V dropped 2 bases and J dropped 1 base, with 11 bases sitting between them. Germline CDR1 and CDR2: MNHEY and SMNVEV (reference sequence). The CDR3 has 15 residues. The CDR3 DNA reads as TGTGCCAGCAGTTTACGTAGGGGCATTAACTATGGCTACACCTTC. Its translation: CASSLRRGINYGYTF.

Points on this clone: The identical CDR3 is also encoded by other nucleotide sequences in the sample. This rearrangement joins TRBV30 to TRBJ2-7; TRBD1 might be the D (5 bases). Germline V gives CDR1 GTSNPN, CDR2 SVGIG (reference sequence). This CDR3 contains 12 residues. Trimming removed 1 base at V and 3 bases at J, with 7 bases between. The CDR3 is CAWSGQGYEQYF. For the CDR3, the DNA is TGTGCCTGGAGTGGCCAGGGCTACGAGCAGTACTTC. Looking up the rest from reference TRBV30 and TRBJ2-7 gives the full variable domain: SQTIHQWPATLVQPVGSPLSLECTVEGTSNPNLYWYRQAAGRGLQLLFYSVGIGQISSEVPQNLSASRPQDRQFILSSKKLLLSDSGFYLCAWSGQGYEQYFGPGTRLTVT.

The CDR3 reads CASSEGGAGKPQHF. Here the CDR3 DNA reads TGTGCCAGCAGTGAAGGGGGTGCCGGGAAGCCCCAGCATTTT. The J gene is TRBJ1-5, the V gene TRBV2; D is ambiguous. Trimming left V 1 base short and J 8 bases short, with 12 bases between. CDR1 is SNHLY, CDR2 FYNNEI, per germline. The CDR3 spans 14 residues.

The chain employs TRBV5-6 and TRBJ1-2; D is perhaps TRBD1 (6 bases). The germline gives CDR1 SGHDT, CDR2 YYEEEE. This CDR3 spans 13 amino acids. Trimming left V 6 bases short and J 8 bases short, with 17 bases between. This chain's CDR3 is CASTYQGREGYTF. The DNA of the CDR3 is TGTGCCAGCACCTACCAGGGGCGGGAGGGCTACACCTTC.

The rearrangement links TRBV5-4 to TRBJ1-1; D not resolved. Trimming shortened V by 0 bases and J by 7 bases, and 7 bases separated the two germline ends. The CDR3 loop spans 12 amino acids. Germline V gene sequence: CDR1 SGHNT, CDR2 YYREEE (reference sequence). CDR3 residues: CASSLDGGEAFF. The CDR3 nucleotides read TGTGCCAGCAGCTTGGACGGCGGTGAAGCTTTCTTT.

The genes are TRBV30 and TRBJ1-1; D is possibly TRBD1 (5 bases). This CDR3 spans 13 amino acids. V shed 1 base and J shed 5 bases, with 11 bases lying between them. Germline CDR1 GTSNPN, CDR2 SVGIG (reference sequence). The CDR3 DNA follows: TGTGCCTGGAGTGCCAGGGTGTTTACTGAAGCTTTCTTT. It yields the protein CAWSARVFTEAFF. Drawing the rest from reference TRBV30 and TRBJ1-1, the complete variable domain is SQTIHQWPATLVQPVGSPLSLECTVEGTSNPNLYWYRQAAGRGLQLLFYSVGIGQISSEVPQNLSASRPQDRQFILSSKKLLLSDSGFYLCAWSARVFTEAFFGQGTRLTVV.

The chain employs TRBV10-3 and TRBJ2-7, with D tentatively TRBD1 (5 bases). CDR1 ENHRY and CDR2 SYGVKD come from the germline V gene. V was shortened by 11 bases and J by 3 bases, with 11 bases between the two germline ends. The CDR3 runs 11 residues. CDR3 in amino acids: CASSRGYEQYF. Written as DNA, the CDR3 is TGTGCCTCAAGTAGGGGCTACGAGCAGTACTTC.

In its sample, this clone was seen once. The V gene is TRBV18, the J gene TRBJ2-2; weak D call: TRBD1 (6 bases). This CDR3 comprises 16 residues. Germline V gene lookup returns CDR1 KGHSH and CDR2 LQKENI. The V gene lost 5 bases and the J gene lost 1 base, with 14 bases spanning the gap. This CDR3 is CASSRTAPMNTGELFF. CDR3 bases: TGTGCCAGCTCAAGGACAGCACCAATGAACACCGGGGAGCTGTTTTTT.

V usage is TRBV28 and J usage is TRBJ1-4; D is unresolved. The ends were cut back, 8 bases at V and 3 bases at J, with 10 bases in the middle. Germline CDR1 and CDR2: MDHEN and SYDVKM. The length of the CDR3 is 13 residues. The CDR3 reads CASRPTANEKLFF. The CDR3 region has the DNA TGTGCCAGCCGGCCAACAGCTAATGAAAAACTGTTTTTT.

This sequence joins TRBV3-1 (or the pseudogene TRBV3-2) and TRBJ1-1, with 7 bases lining up with TRBD1. The junction had 3 bases not matched to a gene; V was cut back by 7 bases and J by 4 bases. The germline V gene has CDR1 LGHDT and CDR2 YNNKEL (reference sequence). This CDR3 has 12 residues. For the CDR3, the DNA is TGTGCCAGCAAAGACAGGGCCACTGAAGCTTTCTTT. It translates to CASKDRATEAFF.

This chain connects TRBV27 to TRBJ2-2; 8 bases match TRBD1. V shed 4 bases and J 5 bases; nucleotides not matched to a gene: 3. The CDR3 has 14 residues. Germline V gives CDR1 MNHEY, CDR2 SMNVEV (reference sequence). The DNA of the CDR3 is TGTGCCAGCAGTTCCAGGGGGCAAACCGGGGAGCTGTTTTTT. Its protein is CASSSRGQTGELFF.

The chain is built from TRBV5-1 and TRBJ2-7; D gene ambiguous. Trimming took off 0 bases at V and 2 bases at J, with 9 bases between the two ends. This CDR3 is 14 amino acids long. CDR1 is SGHRS and CDR2 is YFSETQ in the germline V gene. CDR3 nucleotide sequence: TGCGCCAGCAGCTTGGAATCCTTCCCCTACGAGCAGTACTTC. Its protein is CASSLESFPYEQYF.

The genes are TRBV2 and TRBJ2-7; 10 bases are a match to TRBD1. V gave up 6 bases and J gave up 3 bases; unmatched junction bases: 8. Germline V gene lookup returns CDR1 SNHLY and CDR2 FYNNEI. This CDR3 region has 15 residues. The CDR3: CASRLDRGRNYEQYF. In nucleotides, the CDR3 is TGTGCCAGCAGGTTAGACAGGGGGCGAAACTACGAGCAGTACTTC.